This TCR beta chain was recorded in a study of cytomegalovirus exposure and HLA in healthy donors. Note on this clone: What it binds is unknown.

Study outcomes and limitations: Per published accounts, TCR beta sequences correctly predicted the HLA-A and HLA-B alleles of most subjects. Fewer N-insertions than the 666-donor mean were reportedly shown by an Asian-associated ancestry cluster in a later analysis. It was approximately 160 TCR beta chains that were listed as cytomegalovirus-associated. Rarity characterized most TCR sequences, yet some public TCRs appeared in many donors.

Trimming cost V 4 bases and J 8 bases; bases outside gene matches: 14. CDR1 SGHRS and CDR2 YFSETQ come from the germline V gene. This CDR3 comprises 16 residues. The PCR employed 60 Vbeta primers together with 13 Jbeta primers. Only in-frame clones appear in the TCRdb table, and some are missing; sequencing was by immunoSEQ multiplex PCR. There are fewer than 85,000 clones in the sample; about four fifths occur only once, and around 10% lies in the top ten. This receptor was taken from a male donor in good health and CMV-seropositive. The material sequenced was PBMCs. This chain links TRBV5-1 with TRBJ2-1; 8 nucleotides agree with TRBD2. CDR3 sequence (DNA): TGCGCCAGCAGCCCCCCCGGCGCAGCGGGAGTTGATGAGCAGTTCTTC. Encoded protein: CASSPPGAAGVDEQFF.